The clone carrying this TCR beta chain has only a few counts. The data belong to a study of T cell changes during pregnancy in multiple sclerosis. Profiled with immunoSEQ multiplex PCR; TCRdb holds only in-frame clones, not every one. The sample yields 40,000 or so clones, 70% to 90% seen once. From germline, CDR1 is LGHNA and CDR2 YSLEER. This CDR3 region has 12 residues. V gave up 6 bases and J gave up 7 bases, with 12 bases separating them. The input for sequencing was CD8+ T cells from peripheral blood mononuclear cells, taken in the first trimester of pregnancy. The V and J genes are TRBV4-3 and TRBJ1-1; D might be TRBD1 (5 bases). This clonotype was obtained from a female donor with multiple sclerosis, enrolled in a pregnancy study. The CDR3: CASRPRGGEAFF. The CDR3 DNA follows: TGCGCCAGCAGACCCCGGGGGGGTGAAGCTTTCTTT.